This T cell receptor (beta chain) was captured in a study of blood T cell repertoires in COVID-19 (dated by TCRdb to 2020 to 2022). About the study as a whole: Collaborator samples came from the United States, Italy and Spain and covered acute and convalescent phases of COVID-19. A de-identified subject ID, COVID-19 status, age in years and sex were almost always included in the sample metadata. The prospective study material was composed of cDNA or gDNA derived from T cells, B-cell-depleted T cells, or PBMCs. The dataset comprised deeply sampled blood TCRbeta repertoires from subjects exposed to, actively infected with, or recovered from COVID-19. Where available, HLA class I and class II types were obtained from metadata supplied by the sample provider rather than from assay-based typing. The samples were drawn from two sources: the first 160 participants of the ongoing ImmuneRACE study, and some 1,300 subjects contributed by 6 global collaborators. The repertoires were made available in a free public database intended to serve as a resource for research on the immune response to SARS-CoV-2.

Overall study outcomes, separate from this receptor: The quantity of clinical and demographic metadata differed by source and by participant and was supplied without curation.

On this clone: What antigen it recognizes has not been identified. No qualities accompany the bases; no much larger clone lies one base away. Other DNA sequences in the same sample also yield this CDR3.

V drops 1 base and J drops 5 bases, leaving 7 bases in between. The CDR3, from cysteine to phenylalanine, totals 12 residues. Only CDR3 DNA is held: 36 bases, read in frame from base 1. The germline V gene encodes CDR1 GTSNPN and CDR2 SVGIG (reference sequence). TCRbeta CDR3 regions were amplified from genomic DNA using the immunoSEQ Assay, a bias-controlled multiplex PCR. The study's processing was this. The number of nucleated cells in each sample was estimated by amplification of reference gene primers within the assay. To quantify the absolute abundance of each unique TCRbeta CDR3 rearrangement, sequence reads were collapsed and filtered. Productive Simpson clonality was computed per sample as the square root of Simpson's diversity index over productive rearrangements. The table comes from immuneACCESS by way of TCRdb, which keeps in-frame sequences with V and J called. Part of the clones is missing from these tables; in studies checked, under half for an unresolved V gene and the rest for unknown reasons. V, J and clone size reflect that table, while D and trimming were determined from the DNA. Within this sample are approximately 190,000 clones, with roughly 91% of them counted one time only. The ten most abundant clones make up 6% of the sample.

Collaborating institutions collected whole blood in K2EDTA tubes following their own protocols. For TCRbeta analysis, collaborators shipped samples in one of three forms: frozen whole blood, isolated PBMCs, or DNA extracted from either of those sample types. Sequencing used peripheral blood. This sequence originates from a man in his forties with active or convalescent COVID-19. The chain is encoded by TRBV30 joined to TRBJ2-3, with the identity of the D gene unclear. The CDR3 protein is CAWSGRGDTQYF. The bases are TGTGCCTGGAGTGGAAGAGGAGATACGCAGTATTTT.